Shown below are 13 T cell receptor beta chains from a single sample sequenced in a study of blood T cell repertoires in COVID-19. TCRdb keeps only in-frame clones here, not all; method: immunoSEQ multiplex PCR. The sample shows approximately 66,000 clones, under 90% of them seen only once. The specimen sequenced was peripheral blood. Every receptor here comes from a man between 60 and 75 years old with acute or convalescent COVID-19.

The chain joins TRBV30 to TRBJ1-6; 7 bases match TRBD1. Germline CDR1 is GTSNPN and CDR2 is SVGIG (reference sequence). The CDR3 runs to 14 residues. Germline trimming cut 2 bases from V and 7 bases from J; bases unmatched to any gene: 5. The CDR3: CAWSLGQPNSPLHF. The CDR3 nucleotides are TGTGCCTGGAGTCTGGGACAGCCAAATTCACCCCTCCACTTT.

This CDR3 reads CASSQGQKNTEAFF. DNA of the CDR3: TGTGCCAGCAGCCAAGGGCAGAAGAACACTGAAGCTTTCTTT. The rearrangement links TRBV3-1 (or the pseudogene TRBV3-2) to TRBJ1-1; D is unclear. V shed 1 base and J shed 1 base, with 7 bases lying between them. This CDR3 is 14 amino acids long. Germline V lookup: CDR1 LGHDT, CDR2 YNNKEL (reference sequence).

This chain links TRBV19 with TRBJ1-4; D ambiguous. Trimming left V 3 bases short and J 7 bases short, with 9 bases between. Germline lookup yields CDR1 LNHDA and CDR2 SQIVND (reference sequence). The CDR3 sequence is 13 residues long. The CDR3 sequence: CASSIVLGEKLFF. The CDR3 nucleotides read TGTGCCAGTAGTATCGTTCTAGGTGAAAAACTGTTTTTT.

Notes on this clone: This specimen includes other DNA sequences encoding the same CDR3. This chain links TRBV19 with TRBJ2-2; D call uncertain. The V end was cut by 4 bases, the J end by 1 base, with 7 bases between. The germline gives CDR1 LNHDA, CDR2 SQIVND (reference sequence). The CDR3 length is 14 residues. For the CDR3, the DNA is TGTGCCAGTAGTAGTCCAGGGAACACCGGGGAGCTGTTTTTT. Its translation is CASSSPGNTGELFF.

CDR3 bases: TGTGGAGCGTTAGACTATGGCTACACCTTC. It yields the protein CGALDYGYTF. The chain recombines TRBV2 with TRBJ1-2; D is unresolved. Germline V gene sequence: CDR1 SNHLY, CDR2 FYNNEI. This CDR3 contains 10 residues.

This sequence joins TRBV5-1 and TRBJ2-3; 8 bases agree with TRBD1. CDR1 is SGHRS, CDR2 YFSETQ, per germline. CDR3 size: 15 residues. The junction had 2 bases not matched to a gene; V was cut back by 2 bases and J by 0 bases. The CDR3 is CASSFRQGSTDTQYF. The CDR3 DNA sequence: TGCGCCAGCAGCTTCAGACAGGGGAGCACAGATACGCAGTATTTT.

The chain combines TRBV11-3 with TRBJ2-3; TRBD1 matches 9 bases. J lost 5 bases, V lost 4 bases, and 4 bases had no gene match. This CDR3 comprises 14 residues. Germline CDR1 and CDR2: SGHNT and YENEEA. The CDR3 is CASSSTGGRDTQYF. In DNA, the CDR3 is TGTGCCAGCAGCTCAACAGGGGGCAGAGATACGCAGTATTTT.

The CDR3 protein is CSASGYGTGNTEAFF. The CDR3 nucleotides are TGCAGTGCTAGTGGTTACGGGACAGGGAACACTGAAGCTTTCTTT. J is TRBJ1-1 and V is TRBV20-1; 8 bases agree with TRBD1. The CDR3 contains 15 residues. With 3 bases clipped from V and 1 base from J, the junction kept 7 bases outside the gene matches. The germline V gene encodes CDR1 DFQATT and CDR2 SNEGSKA (reference sequence).

The J gene is TRBJ2-1, the V gene TRBV7-9; D unresolved. Germline CDR1 SEHNR, CDR2 FQNEAQ (reference sequence). The CDR3 length is 12 residues. V was cut by 3 bases and J by 9 bases, with 9 bases left in between. CDR3 region: CASSFAGGEQFF. The CDR3 DNA follows: TGTGCCAGCAGCTTCGCCGGCGGTGAGCAGTTCTTC.

V and J are TRBV14 and TRBJ1-1; no reliable D call. Germline CDR1 is SGHDN and CDR2 is FVKESK. Trimming pared 4 bases from V and 4 bases from J, leaving 10 bases between. The CDR3 totals 13 residues. The DNA for the CDR3 is TGTGCCAGCAGCCCGCCGGCGGGCACTGAAGCTTTCTTT. This encodes CASSPPAGTEAFF. The full variable domain, rest sourced from reference TRBV14 and TRBJ1-1, is EAGVTQFPSHSVIEKGQTVTLRCDPISGHDNLYWYRRVMGKEIKFLLHFVKESKQDESGMPNNRFLAERTGGTYSTLKVQPAELEDSGVYFCASSPPAGTEAFFGQGTRLTVV.

This clone was counted a single time. The rearrangement links TRBV11-3 to TRBJ2-1, with 8 bases that match TRBD2. The trim removed 5 bases at V and 4 bases at J, leaving 7 bases unmatched. The CDR3 extends over 15 amino acids. From germline, CDR1 is SGHNT and CDR2 YENEEA. CDR3 sequence: CASSPLAGTYNEQFF. The DNA of the CDR3 is TGTGCCAGCAGCCCATTAGCGGGGACTTACAATGAGCAGTTCTTC.

A single count supports this clone. This chain joins TRBV10-3 and TRBJ2-2, with TRBD1 as a possible D gene (5 bases). This CDR3 contains 12 residues. Trimming removed 4 bases from V and 5 bases from J, with 5 bases in between. Germline V lookup: CDR1 ENHRY, CDR2 SYGVKD. The CDR3 DNA is TGTGCCATCAGTGCAGGGACCGGGGAGCTGTTTTTT. It encodes CAISAGTGELFF.

V and J are TRBV29-1 and TRBJ2-1; TRBD2 aligns across 8 bases. The CDR3 has 14 residues. Losses at the gene ends were 4 bases for V and 0 bases for J; bases not matched to a gene: 2. In germline, CDR1 is SQVTM, CDR2 ANQGSEA. In DNA form, the CDR3 reads TGCAGCGTTGCGGGGGGGGGCTCCTACAATGAGCAGTTCTTC. Protein: CSVAGGGSYNEQFF.